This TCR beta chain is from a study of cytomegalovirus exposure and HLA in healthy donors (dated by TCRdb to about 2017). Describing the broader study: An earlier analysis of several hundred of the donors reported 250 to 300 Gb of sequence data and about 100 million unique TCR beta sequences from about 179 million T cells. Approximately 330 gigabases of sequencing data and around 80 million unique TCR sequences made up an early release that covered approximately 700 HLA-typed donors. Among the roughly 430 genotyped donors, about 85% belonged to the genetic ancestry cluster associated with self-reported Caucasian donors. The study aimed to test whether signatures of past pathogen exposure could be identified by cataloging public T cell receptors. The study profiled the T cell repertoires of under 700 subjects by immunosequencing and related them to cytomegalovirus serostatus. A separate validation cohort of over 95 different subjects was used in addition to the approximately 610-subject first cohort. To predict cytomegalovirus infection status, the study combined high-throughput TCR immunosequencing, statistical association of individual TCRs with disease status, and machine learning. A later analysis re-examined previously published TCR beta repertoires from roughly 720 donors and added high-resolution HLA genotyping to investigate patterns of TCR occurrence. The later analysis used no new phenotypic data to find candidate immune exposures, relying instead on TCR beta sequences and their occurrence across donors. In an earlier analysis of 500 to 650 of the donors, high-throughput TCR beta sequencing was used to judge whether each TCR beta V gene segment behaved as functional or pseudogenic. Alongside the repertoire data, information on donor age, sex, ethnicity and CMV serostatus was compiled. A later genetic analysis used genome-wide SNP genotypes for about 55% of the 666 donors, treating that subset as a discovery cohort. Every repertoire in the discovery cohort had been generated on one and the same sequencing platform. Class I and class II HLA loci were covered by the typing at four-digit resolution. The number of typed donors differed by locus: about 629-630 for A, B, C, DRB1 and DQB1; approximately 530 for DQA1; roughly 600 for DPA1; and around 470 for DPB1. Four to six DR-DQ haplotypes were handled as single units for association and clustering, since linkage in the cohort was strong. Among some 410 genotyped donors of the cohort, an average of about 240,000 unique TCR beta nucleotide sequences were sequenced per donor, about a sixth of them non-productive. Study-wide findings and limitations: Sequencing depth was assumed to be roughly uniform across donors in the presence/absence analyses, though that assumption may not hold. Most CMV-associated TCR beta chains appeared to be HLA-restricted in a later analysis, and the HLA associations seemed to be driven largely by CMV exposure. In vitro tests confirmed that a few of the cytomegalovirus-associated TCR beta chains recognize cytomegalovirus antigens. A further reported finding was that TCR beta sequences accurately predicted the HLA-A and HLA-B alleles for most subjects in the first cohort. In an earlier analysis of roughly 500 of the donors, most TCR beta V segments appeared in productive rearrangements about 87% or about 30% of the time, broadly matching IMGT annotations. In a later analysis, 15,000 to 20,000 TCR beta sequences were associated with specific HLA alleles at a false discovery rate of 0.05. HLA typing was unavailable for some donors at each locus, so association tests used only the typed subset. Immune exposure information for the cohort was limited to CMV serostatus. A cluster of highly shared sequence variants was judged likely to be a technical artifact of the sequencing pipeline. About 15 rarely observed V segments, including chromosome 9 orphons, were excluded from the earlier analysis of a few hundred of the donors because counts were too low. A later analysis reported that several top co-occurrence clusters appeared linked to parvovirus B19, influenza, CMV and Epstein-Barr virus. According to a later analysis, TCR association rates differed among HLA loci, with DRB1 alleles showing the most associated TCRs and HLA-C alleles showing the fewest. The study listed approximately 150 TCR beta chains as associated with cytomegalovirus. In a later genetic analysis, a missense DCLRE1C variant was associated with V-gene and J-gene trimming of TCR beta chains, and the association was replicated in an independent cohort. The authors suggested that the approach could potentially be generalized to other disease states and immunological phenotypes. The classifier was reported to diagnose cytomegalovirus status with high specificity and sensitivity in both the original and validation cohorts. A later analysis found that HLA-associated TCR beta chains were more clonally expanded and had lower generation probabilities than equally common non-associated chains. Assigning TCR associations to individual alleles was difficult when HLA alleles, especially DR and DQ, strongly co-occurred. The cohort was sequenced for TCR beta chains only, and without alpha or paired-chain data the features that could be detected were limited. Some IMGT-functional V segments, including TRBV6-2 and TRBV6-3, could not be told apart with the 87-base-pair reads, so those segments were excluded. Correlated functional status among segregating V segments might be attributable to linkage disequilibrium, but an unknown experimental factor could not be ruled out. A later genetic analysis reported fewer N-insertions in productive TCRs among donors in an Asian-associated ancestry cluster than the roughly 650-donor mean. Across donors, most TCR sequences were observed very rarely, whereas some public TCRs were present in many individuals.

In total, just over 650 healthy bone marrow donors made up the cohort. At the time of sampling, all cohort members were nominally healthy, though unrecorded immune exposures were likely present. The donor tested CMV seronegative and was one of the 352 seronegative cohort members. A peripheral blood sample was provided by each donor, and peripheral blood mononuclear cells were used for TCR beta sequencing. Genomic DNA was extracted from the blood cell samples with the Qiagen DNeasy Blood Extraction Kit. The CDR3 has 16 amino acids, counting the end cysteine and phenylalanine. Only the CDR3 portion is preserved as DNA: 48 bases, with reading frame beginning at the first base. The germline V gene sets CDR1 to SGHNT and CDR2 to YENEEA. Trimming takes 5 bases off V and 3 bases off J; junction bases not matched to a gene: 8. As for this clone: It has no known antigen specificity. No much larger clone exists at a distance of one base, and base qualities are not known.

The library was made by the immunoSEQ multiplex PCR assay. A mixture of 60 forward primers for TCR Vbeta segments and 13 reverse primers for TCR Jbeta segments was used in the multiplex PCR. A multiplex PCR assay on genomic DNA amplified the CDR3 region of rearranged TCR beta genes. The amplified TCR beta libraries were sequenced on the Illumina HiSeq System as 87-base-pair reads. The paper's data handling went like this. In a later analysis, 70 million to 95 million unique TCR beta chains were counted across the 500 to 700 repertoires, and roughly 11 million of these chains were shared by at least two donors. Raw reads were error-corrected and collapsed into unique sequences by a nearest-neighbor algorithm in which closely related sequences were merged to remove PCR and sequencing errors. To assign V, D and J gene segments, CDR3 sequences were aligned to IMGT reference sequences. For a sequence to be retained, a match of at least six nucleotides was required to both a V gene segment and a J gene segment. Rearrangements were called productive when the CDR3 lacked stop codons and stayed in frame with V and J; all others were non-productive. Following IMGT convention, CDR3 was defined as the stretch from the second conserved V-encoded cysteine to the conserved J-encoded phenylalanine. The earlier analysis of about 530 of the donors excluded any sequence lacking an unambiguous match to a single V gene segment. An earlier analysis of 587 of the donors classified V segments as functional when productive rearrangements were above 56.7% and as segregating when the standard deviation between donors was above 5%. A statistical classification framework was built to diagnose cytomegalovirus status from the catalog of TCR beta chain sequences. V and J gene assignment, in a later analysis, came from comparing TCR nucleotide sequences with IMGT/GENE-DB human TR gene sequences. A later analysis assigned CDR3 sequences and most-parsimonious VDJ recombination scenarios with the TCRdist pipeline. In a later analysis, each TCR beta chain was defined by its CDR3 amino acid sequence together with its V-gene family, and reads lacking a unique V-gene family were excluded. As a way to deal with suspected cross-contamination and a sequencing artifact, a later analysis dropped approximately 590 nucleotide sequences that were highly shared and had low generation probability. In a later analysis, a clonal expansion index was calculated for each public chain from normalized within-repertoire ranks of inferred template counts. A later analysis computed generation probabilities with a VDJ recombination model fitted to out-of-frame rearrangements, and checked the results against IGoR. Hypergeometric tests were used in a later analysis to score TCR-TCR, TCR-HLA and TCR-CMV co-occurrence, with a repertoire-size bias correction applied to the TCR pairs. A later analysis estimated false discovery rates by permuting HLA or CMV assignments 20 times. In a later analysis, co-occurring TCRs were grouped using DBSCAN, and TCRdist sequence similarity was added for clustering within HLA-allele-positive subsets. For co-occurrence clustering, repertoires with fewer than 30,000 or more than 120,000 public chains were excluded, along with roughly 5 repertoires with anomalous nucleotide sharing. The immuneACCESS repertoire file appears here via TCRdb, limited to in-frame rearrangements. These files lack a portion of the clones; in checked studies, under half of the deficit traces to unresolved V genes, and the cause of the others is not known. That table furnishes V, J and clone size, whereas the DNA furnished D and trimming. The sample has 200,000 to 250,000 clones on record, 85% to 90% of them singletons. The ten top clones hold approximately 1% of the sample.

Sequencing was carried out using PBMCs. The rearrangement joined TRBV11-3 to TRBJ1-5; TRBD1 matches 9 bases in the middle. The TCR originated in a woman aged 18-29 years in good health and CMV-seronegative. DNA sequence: TGTGCCAGCAGCCCTACAGGGGGCGCGAACAATCAGCCCCAGCATTTT. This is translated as CASSPTGGANNQPQHF.